This TCR beta chain was documented in a study of brain T cells in children with intractable seizures. Time point noted: blood from clinic visit 5 months post-surgery; TSC patient then seizure free. CDR1 and CDR2 (germline): LNHDA, SQIVND (reference sequence). This CDR3 comprises 16 residues. The V segment lost 7 bases and the J segment 1 base; nucleotides outside the gene matches: 12. Here immunoSEQ multiplex PCR was the method, and the copy in TCRdb shows in-frame clones only, minus some. The table lists around 340,000 clones, 93% of them singletons. The input for sequencing was peripheral blood, taken less than 6 months after surgery. The sequence came from a boy under three years old with tuberous sclerosis and intractable seizures. The rearrangement uses TRBV19 and TRBJ1-1, with 7 bases identical to TRBD1. The CDR3 DNA reads TGTGCCAGTACGACCTTTGCGGGACAGAAGAACACTGAAGCTTTCTTT. Amino acids: CASTTFAGQKNTEAFF.